In this sample, the clone carrying this TCR beta chain turned up a few times. What it binds is unknown. Germline CDR1 is SEHNR and CDR2 is FQNEAQ (reference sequence). The V segment lost 2 bases and the J segment 4 bases; nucleotides outside the gene matches: 11. CDR3 length: 18 residues. The sample comes from a study of cytomegalovirus exposure and HLA in healthy donors. At the level of the study: When fewer than 500 donors were genotyped, roughly 82% of them were found to fall in the Caucasian-associated ancestry cluster. Study findings and constraints: A link between a missense DCLRE1C variant and TCR beta V- and J-gene trimming emerged from a later analysis. For cytomegalovirus status, the classifier reportedly gave diagnoses with high specificity and sensitivity.

The PCR ran on 60 Vbeta and 13 Jbeta primers. TCRdb keeps only in-frame clones here, not all; method: immunoSEQ multiplex PCR. The repertoire holds roughly 150,000 clones, with over 70% as singletons. The sequenced sample was PBMCs. The V gene is TRBV7-9, the J gene TRBJ2-1, with 10 bases matching TRBD2. This receptor was taken from a male donor in good health and CMV-seronegative. For the CDR3, the DNA is TGTGCCAGCAGCTTATTAGCGGGAGGTGTTGTGAGGTACAATGAGCAGTTCTTC. Residues: CASSLLAGGVVRYNEQFF.